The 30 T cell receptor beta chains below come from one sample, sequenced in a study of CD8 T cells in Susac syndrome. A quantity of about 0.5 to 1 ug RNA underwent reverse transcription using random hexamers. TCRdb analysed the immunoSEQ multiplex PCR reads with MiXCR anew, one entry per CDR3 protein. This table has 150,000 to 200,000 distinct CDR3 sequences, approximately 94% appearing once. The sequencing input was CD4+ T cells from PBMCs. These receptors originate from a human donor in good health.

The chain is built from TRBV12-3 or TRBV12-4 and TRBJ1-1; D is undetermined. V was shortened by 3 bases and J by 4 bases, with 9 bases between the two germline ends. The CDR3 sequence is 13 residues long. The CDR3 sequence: CASSLFFGTEAFF. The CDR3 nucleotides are TGTGCCAGCAGTTTGTTTTTCGGCACTGAAGCTTTCTTT.

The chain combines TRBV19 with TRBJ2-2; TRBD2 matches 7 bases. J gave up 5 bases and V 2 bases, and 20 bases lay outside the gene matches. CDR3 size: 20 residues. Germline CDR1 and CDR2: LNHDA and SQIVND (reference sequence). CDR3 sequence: CASSIYLVQRGRMETGELFF. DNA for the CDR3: TGTGCCAGTAGTATATATTTGGTCCAGCGGGGCCGGATGGAGACCGGGGAGCTGTTTTTT.

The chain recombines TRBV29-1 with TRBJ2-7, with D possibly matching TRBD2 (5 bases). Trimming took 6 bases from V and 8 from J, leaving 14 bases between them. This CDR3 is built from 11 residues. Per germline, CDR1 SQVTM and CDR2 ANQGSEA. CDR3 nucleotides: TGCAGCGTCGACGCCGGGGTCCAGCAGTACTTC. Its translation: CSVDAGVQQYF.

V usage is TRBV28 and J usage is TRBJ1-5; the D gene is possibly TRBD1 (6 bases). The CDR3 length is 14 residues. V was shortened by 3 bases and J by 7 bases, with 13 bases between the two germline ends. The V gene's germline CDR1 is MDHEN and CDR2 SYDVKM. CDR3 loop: CASSLIRGGQPQHF. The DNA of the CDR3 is TGTGCCAGCAGTTTGATTAGGGGGGGGCAGCCCCAGCATTTT.

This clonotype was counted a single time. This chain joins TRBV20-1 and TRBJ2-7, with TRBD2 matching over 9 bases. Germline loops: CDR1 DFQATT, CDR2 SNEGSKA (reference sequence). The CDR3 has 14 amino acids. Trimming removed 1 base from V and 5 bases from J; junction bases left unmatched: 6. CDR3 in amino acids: CSARGERGVNEQYF. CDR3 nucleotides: TGCAGTGCTAGAGGGGAGCGGGGGGTAAACGAGCAGTACTTC.

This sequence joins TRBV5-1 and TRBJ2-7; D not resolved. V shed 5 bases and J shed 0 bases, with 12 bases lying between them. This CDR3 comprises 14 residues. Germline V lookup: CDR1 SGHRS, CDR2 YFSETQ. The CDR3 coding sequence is TGCGCCAGCAGTTTGCACACAAACTCCTACGAGCAGTACTTC. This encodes CASSLHTNSYEQYF. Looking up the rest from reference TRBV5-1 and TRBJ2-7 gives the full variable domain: KAGVTQTPRYLIKTRGQQVTLSCSPISGHRSVSWYQQTPGQGLQFLFEYFSETQRNKGNFPGRFSGRQFSNSRSEMNVSTLELGDSALYLCASSLHTNSYEQYFGPGTRLTVT.

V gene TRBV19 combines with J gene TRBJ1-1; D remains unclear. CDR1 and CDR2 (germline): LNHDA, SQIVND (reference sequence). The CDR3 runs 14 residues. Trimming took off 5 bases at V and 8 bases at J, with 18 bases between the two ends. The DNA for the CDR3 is TGTGCCAGTAGTCCTACACTTGACGCACCAGAAGCTTTCTTT. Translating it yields CASSPTLDAPEAFF.

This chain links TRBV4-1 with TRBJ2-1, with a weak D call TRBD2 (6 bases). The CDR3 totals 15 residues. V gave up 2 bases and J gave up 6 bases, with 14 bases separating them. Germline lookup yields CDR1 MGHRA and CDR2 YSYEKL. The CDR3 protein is CASSQMIAAFNEQFF. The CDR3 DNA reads TGCGCCAGCAGCCAAATGATAGCGGCTTTCAATGAGCAGTTCTTC.

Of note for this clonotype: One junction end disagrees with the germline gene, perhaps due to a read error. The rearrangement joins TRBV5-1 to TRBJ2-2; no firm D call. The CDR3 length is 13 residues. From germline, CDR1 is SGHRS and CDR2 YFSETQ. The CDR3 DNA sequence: TGTGCCAGCAGTTTAAGGAACACCGGGGAGCTGTTTTTT. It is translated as CASSLRNTGELFF.

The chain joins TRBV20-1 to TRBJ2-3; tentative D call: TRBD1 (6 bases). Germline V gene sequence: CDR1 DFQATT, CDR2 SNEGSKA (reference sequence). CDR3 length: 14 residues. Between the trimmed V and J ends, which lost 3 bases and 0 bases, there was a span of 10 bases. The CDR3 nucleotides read TGCAGTGCTAGCAGGGGCACCAGCACAGATACGCAGTATTTT. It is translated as CSASRGTSTDTQYF.

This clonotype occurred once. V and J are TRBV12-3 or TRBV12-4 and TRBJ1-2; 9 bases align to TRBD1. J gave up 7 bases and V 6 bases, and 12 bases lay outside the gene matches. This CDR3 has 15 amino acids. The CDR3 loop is CASRSPDRGKSGYTF. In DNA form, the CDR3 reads TGTGCCAGCAGATCCCCCGACAGGGGGAAGTCTGGCTACACCTTC.

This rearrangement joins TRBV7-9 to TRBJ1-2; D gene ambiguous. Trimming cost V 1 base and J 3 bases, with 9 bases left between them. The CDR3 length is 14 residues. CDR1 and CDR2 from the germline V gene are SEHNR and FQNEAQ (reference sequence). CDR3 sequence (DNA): TGTGCCAGCAGCTTAGGACAACGGGACTATGGCTACACCTTC. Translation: CASSLGQRDYGYTF.

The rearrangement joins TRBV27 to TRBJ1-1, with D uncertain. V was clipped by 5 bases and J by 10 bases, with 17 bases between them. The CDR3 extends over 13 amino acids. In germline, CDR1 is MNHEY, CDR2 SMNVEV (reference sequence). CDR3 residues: CASSLTGHQRAFF. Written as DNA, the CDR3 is TGTGCCAGCAGTCTAACGGGCCACCAGCGAGCTTTCTTT.

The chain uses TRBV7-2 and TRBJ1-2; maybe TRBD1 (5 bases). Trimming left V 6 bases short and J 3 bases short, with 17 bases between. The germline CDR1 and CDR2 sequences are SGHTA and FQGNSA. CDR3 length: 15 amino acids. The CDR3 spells CASREIGGLYYGYTF. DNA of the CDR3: TGTGCCAGCAGGGAGATTGGGGGACTTTACTATGGCTACACCTTC.

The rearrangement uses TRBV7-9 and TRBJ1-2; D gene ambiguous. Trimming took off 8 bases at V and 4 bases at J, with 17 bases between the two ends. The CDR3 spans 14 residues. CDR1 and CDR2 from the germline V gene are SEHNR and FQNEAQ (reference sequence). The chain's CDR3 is CASSPSFASYGYTF. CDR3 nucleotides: TGTGCCAGCTCTCCCTCCTTCGCTTCCTATGGCTACACCTTC.

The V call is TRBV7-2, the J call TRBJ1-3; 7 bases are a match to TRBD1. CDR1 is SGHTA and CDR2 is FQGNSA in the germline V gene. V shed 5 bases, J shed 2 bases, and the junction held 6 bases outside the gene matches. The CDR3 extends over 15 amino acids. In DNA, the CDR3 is TGTGCCAGCAGCAATCGACAGGGTCCTGGAAACACCATATATTTT. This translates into CASSNRQGPGNTIYF. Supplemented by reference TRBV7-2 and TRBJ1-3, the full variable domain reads GAGVSQSPSNKVTEKGKDVELRCDPISGHTALYWYRQSLGQGLEFLIYFQGNSAPDKSGLPSDRFSAERTGGSVSTLTIQRTQQEDSAVYLCASSNRQGPGNTIYFGEGSWLTVV.

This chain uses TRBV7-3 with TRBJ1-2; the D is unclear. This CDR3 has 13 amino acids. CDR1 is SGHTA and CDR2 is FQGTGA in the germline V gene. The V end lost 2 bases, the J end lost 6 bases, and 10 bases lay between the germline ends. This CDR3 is CASSLAGYDGYTF. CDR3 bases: TGTGCCAGCAGCTTAGCTGGGTACGATGGCTACACCTTC.

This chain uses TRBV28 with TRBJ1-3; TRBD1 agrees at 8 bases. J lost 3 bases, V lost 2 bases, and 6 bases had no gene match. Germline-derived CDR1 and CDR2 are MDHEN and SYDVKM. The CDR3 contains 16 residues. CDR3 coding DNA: TGTGCCAGCAGTTTACCGCAGGGGGCTTATGGAAACACCATATATTTT. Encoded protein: CASSLPQGAYGNTIYF.

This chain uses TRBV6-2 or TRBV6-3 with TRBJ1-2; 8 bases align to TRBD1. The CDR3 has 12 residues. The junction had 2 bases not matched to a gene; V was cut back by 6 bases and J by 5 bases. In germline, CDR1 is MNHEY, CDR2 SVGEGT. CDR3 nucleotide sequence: TGTGCCAGCAGGCACAGGGGGTATGGCTACACCTTC. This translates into CASRHRGYGYTF.

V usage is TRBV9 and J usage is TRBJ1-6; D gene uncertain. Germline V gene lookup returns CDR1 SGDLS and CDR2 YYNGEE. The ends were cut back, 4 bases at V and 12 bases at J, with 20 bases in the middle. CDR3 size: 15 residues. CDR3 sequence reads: CASSLDSRGLGPLHF. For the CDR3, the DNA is TGTGCCAGCAGCTTAGACTCTCGTGGATTAGGACCCCTCCACTTT.

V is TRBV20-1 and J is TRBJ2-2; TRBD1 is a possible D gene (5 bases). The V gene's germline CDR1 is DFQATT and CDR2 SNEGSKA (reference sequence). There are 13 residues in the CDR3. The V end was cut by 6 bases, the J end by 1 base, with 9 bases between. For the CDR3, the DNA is TGCAGTGCGTCAACAGGGAACACCGGGGAGCTGTTTTTT. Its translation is CSASTGNTGELFF.

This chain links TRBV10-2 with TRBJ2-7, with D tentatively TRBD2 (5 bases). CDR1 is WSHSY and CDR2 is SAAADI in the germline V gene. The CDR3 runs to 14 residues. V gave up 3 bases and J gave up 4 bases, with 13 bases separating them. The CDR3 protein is CASSDWGVPYEQYV. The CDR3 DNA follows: TGCGCCAGCAGTGATTGGGGAGTTCCATACGAGCAGTACGTC.

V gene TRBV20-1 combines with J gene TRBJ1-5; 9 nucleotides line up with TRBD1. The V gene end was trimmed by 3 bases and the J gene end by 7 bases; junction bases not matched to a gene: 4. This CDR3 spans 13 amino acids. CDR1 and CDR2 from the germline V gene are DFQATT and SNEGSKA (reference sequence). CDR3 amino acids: CSARGTGSQPQHF. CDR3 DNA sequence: TGCAGTGCTAGGGGGACAGGGTCCCAGCCCCAGCATTTT.

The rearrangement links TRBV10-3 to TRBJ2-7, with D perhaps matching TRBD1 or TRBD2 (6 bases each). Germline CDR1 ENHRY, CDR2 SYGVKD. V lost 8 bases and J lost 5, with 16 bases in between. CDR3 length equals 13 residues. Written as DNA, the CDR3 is TGTGCCATCGGAGGGACATTGGCAGACGAGCAGTACTTC. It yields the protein CAIGGTLADEQYF.

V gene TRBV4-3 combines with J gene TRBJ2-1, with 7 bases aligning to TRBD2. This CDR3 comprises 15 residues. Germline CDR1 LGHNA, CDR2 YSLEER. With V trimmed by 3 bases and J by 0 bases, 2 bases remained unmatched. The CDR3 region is CASSHGGFSYNEQFF. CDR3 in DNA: TGCGCCAGCAGCCACGGGGGGTTCTCCTACAATGAGCAGTTCTTC.

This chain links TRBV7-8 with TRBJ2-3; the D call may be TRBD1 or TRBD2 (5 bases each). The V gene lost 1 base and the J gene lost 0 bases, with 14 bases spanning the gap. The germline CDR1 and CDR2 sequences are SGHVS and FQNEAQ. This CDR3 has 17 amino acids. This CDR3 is CASSLGTRAGSTDTQYF. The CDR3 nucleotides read TGTGCCAGCAGCTTAGGAACTAGGGCAGGGAGCACAGATACGCAGTATTTT.

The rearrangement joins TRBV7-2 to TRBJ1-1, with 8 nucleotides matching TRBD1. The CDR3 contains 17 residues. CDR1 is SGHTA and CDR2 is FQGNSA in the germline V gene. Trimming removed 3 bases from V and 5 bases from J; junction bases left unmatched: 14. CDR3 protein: CASSFGPGTGRKTEAFF. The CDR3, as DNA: TGTGCCAGCAGCTTTGGTCCCGGGACAGGTAGGAAGACTGAAGCTTTCTTT. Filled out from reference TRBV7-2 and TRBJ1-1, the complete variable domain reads GAGVSQSPSNKVTEKGKDVELRCDPISGHTALYWYRQSLGQGLEFLIYFQGNSAPDKSGLPSDRFSAERTGGSVSTLTIQRTQQEDSAVYLCASSFGPGTGRKTEAFFGQGTRLTVV.

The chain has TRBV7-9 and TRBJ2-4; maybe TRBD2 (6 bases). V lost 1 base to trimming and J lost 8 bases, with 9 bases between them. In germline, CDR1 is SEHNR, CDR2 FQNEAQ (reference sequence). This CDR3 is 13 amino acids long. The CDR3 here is CASSLDVADIQYF. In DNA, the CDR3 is TGTGCCAGCAGCTTAGATGTAGCGGACATTCAGTACTTC.

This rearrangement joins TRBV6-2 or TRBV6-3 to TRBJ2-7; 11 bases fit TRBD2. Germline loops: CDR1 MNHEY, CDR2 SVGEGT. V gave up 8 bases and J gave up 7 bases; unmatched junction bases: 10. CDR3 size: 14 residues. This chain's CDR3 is CASALAGAEGEQYV. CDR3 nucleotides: TGTGCCAGCGCACTAGCGGGGGCCGAGGGAGAGCAGTACGTC.

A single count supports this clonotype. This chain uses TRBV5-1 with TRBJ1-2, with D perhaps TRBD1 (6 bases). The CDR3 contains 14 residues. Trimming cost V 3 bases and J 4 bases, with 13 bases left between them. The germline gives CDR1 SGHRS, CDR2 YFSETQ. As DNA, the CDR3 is TGCGCCAGCAGCTCAGGGGCGCTCCCCTATGGCTACACCTTC. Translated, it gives CASSSGALPYGYTF.